A selection of T cell receptor beta chains follows, all from one sample in a study of memory CD4+ T cells and cytomegalovirus serostatus. The protocol was immunoSEQ multiplex PCR, while the TCRdb copy is restricted to in-frame clones and leaves out a portion. The data show 70,000 or so clones, under 80% seen once. Sequenced input: memory CD4+ T cells from blood. The origin of the receptors is an adult in good health and CMV-seropositive. Each CDR3 is given with its conserved first and last residue. D genes are given only for firm matches. Clone sizes are given selectively: once, few, many, or a class where the clone is expanded.

CDR3nt: TGTGCCAGCAGTGAAGCTATCGTCGCAGAGACCCAGTACTTC
CDR3aa: CASSEAIVAETQYF
j_gene: TRBJ2-5
v_gene: TRBV2
abundance: -
d_gene: -

CDR3nt: TGTGCCAGCAGTTTACGAGGAACAGATACGCAGTATTTT
CDR3aa: CASSLRGTDTQYF
j_gene: TRBJ2-3
v_gene: TRBV28
abundance: -
d_gene: -

CDR3nt: TGTGCCAGCAGGACCGCCAGGGATAATTCACCCCTCCACTTT
CDR3aa: CASRTARDNSPLHF
j_gene: TRBJ1-6
v_gene: TRBV5-6
abundance: -
d_gene: -

CDR3nt: TGTGCCAGCAGCCCCGGGACTGTCCCAGAGACCCAGTACTTC
CDR3aa: CASSPGTVPETQYF
j_gene: TRBJ2-5
v_gene: TRBV7-2
abundance: few
d_gene: -

CDR3nt: TGTGCCAGCAGCGCTCCCCCGGGACTAGGTCGAGATACGCAGTATTTT
CDR3aa: CASSAPPGLGRDTQYF
j_gene: TRBJ2-3
v_gene: TRBV7-9
abundance: -
d_gene: TRBD2

CDR3nt: TGTGCCAGCAGTAAAGGACAGAGCGGTGGCTACACCTTC
CDR3aa: CASSKGQSGGYTF
j_gene: TRBJ1-2
v_gene: TRBV6-5
abundance: -
d_gene: -

CDR3nt: TGTGCCAGCAGCCCGCCCCGACAGGCGGGAATATACGAGCAGTACTTC
CDR3aa: CASSPPRQAGIYEQYF
j_gene: TRBJ2-7
v_gene: TRBV11-2
abundance: -
d_gene: -

CDR3nt: TGTGCCAGCAGCTTATCAGGACAGCTAAATTCACCCCTCCACTTT
CDR3aa: CASSLSGQLNSPLHF
j_gene: TRBJ1-6
v_gene: TRBV13
abundance: once
d_gene: -

CDR3nt: TGTGCCAGCAGTAAGGGTAAAGCGTACAATGAGCAGTTCTTC
CDR3aa: CASSKGKAYNEQFF
j_gene: TRBJ2-1
v_gene: TRBV27
abundance: -
d_gene: -

CDR3nt: TGCGCCAGCAGCCAAGATAGGGAAAATGAGCAGTTCTTC
CDR3aa: CASSQDRENEQFF
j_gene: TRBJ2-1
v_gene: TRBV4-1
abundance: many
d_gene: -

CDR3nt: TGTGCCTGGAGGTTCGGGGGGAACACTGAAGCTTTCTTT
CDR3aa: CAWRFGGNTEAFF
j_gene: TRBJ1-1
v_gene: TRBV30
abundance: -
d_gene: -

CDR3nt: TGTGCCAGTAGCAATCTTGGACCAGCTAATGAAAAACTGTTTTTT
CDR3aa: CASSNLGPANEKLFF
j_gene: TRBJ1-4
v_gene: TRBV19
abundance: -
d_gene: -

CDR3nt: TGCGCCAGCAGTGAGTCTCGGACTAGCGGCCACAATGAGCAGTTCTTC
CDR3aa: CASSESRTSGHNEQFF
j_gene: TRBJ2-1
v_gene: TRBV10-1
abundance: -
d_gene: TRBD2

CDR3nt: TGTGCCAGCAGTTACGACCAGGGTGGATATGGCTACACCTTC
CDR3aa: CASSYDQGGYGYTF
j_gene: TRBJ1-2
v_gene: TRBV6-5
abundance: -
d_gene: -

CDR3nt: TGTGCCATCGGGACAGGATCATCCAATCAGCCCCAGCATTTT
CDR3aa: CAIGTGSSNQPQHF
j_gene: TRBJ1-5
v_gene: TRBV10-3
abundance: few
d_gene: TRBD1

CDR3nt: TGTGCCATCAGTGAGTTCGAAGGCCGGGGGGCTTTCTTT
CDR3aa: CAISEFEGRGAFF
j_gene: TRBJ1-1
v_gene: TRBV10-3
abundance: -
d_gene: -

CDR3nt: TGTGCCAGTAGTATCGAGGGGACTTCCTCTGGAAACACCATATATTTT
CDR3aa: CASSIEGTSSGNTIYF
j_gene: TRBJ1-3
v_gene: TRBV19
abundance: -
d_gene: -

CDR3nt: TGTGCCAGCAGGCCGGGACAGGAGGGTACGCAGTATTTT
CDR3aa: CASRPGQEGTQYF
j_gene: TRBJ2-3
v_gene: TRBV6-1
abundance: -
d_gene: TRBD1

CDR3nt: TGTGCCAGCAGCCAAGATTGGAGGGGGGCCTACAATGAGCAGTTCTTC
CDR3aa: CASSQDWRGAYNEQFF
j_gene: TRBJ2-1
v_gene: TRBV4-2
abundance: -
d_gene: -

CDR3nt: TGTGCCAGCAGCTTGGACAGTTCCCAAGAGACCCAGTACTTC
CDR3aa: CASSLDSSQETQYF
j_gene: TRBJ2-5
v_gene: TRBV7-2
abundance: -
d_gene: -

CDR3nt: TGCGCCAGCAGTGTGGGGACATCTGCAACTAATGAAAAACTGTTTTTT
CDR3aa: CASSVGTSATNEKLFF
j_gene: TRBJ1-4
v_gene: TRBV10-1
abundance: many
d_gene: -

CDR3nt: TGTGCCTGGACTGGTGGCGGACCCTCTGGAAACACCATATATTTT
CDR3aa: CAWTGGGPSGNTIYF
j_gene: TRBJ1-3
v_gene: TRBV30
abundance: -
d_gene: -